This TCR beta chain is from a study of T cells in Graves' hyperthyroidism and ophthalmopathy. Points from the study as a whole: Ophthalmopathy stood apart from stable hyperthyroidism in a 13 V-J model.

In germline, CDR1 is MDHEN, CDR2 SYDVKM. This CDR3 is built from 13 residues. Trimming took 2 bases from V and 7 from J, leaving 11 bases between them. Comment on this clonotype: Its antigen is unknown.

Cells are PBMCs isolated from around 9.4 ml of fresh blood. Amplified TCR beta CDR3 regions came from RNA transcripts. The primer set for the first-round RT-PCR of the TCR CDR3 was HTBI. Each CDR3 protein gets one entry after TCRdb re-called the multiplex PCR reads with MiXCR. The sample yields approximately 410,000 distinct CDR3 sequences, around 15% seen once. V usage is TRBV28 and J usage is TRBJ1-2; D gene unclear. The sample taken for sequencing was blood. This sequence originates from a woman between 18 and 30 years old with Graves' hyperthyroidism. In DNA form, the CDR3 reads TGTGCCAGCAGTTTAAGAGAGGGAGCTGGCTACACCTTC. Translation gives CASSLREGAGYTF.